The rows below give T cell receptor beta chains drawn from one sample of a study of T cell repertoires in cytomegalovirus infection. TCRdb processed the reads anew with MiXCR; each CDR3 protein has one entry. The profile shows roughly 160,000 distinct CDR3 sequences, approximately 21% of them singletons. Antigens for these TCRs are unknown. The material sequenced was CD8+ T cells from cultured PBMCs, taken from culture after CMV antigen stimulation. These receptors were obtained from a human donor in good health (CMV status not recorded). Some clones in this sample may be carry-over from other donors' samples. Both conserved end residues are part of each CDR3.

cdr3_aa: CASSGAGELFF
v_call: TRBV6-2/TRBV6-3
j_call: TRBJ2-2

cdr3_aa: CASSQDRQGNSPLHF
v_call: TRBV4-2
j_call: TRBJ1-6

cdr3_aa: CASSAPGETEAFF
v_call: TRBV7-2
j_call: TRBJ1-1

cdr3_aa: CASSLGLSNGYTF
v_call: TRBV6-2/TRBV6-3
j_call: TRBJ1-2

cdr3_aa: CASSSGQYQETQYF
v_call: TRBV6-6
j_call: TRBJ2-5

cdr3_aa: CASSPGLAGTDTQYF
v_call: TRBV6-2/TRBV6-3
j_call: TRBJ2-3

cdr3_aa: CASSSTRGSYNSPLHF
v_call: TRBV7-2
j_call: TRBJ1-6

cdr3_aa: CASSSLGGETEAFF
v_call: TRBV27
j_call: TRBJ1-1

cdr3_aa: CASSLGSSNPQFF
v_call: TRBV12-3/TRBV12-4
j_call: TRBJ2-1

cdr3_aa: CASSSTWGSSYNEQFF
v_call: TRBV7-8
j_call: TRBJ2-1

cdr3_aa: CASSFQPGTRQETQYF
v_call: TRBV7-2
j_call: TRBJ2-5

cdr3_aa: CASSETGYTEAFF
v_call: TRBV6-5
j_call: TRBJ1-1

cdr3_aa: CASRGSHTGTPSGNTIYF
v_call: TRBV7-9
j_call: TRBJ1-3

cdr3_aa: CASSPGSISNQPQHF
v_call: TRBV27
j_call: TRBJ1-5

cdr3_aa: CASSPQDGTGAYEQYF
v_call: TRBV7-2
j_call: TRBJ2-7

cdr3_aa: CASSSRDYNEQFF
v_call: TRBV6-5
j_call: TRBJ2-1

cdr3_aa: CASIWGESSYNSPLHF
v_call: TRBV2
j_call: TRBJ1-6

cdr3_aa: CASSLPGQGAGEQYF
v_call: TRBV7-9
j_call: TRBJ2-7

cdr3_aa: CASSGGGGLGYEQFF
v_call: TRBV4-1
j_call: TRBJ2-1

cdr3_aa: CAAQDRTYEQYF
v_call: TRBV10-3
j_call: TRBJ2-7

cdr3_aa: CASSLGPTSGGPSGANVLTF
v_call: TRBV13
j_call: TRBJ2-6

cdr3_aa: CASSEGGGPITGELFF
v_call: TRBV2
j_call: TRBJ2-2

cdr3_aa: CASRTGGGEQYF
v_call: TRBV6-6
j_call: TRBJ2-7

cdr3_aa: CASRGGQGASNEQFF
v_call: TRBV7-4
j_call: TRBJ2-1

cdr3_aa: CASSLDWEAFF
v_call: TRBV11-3
j_call: TRBJ1-1

cdr3_aa: CASSPWTGSYNSPLHF
v_call: TRBV27
j_call: TRBJ1-6

cdr3_aa: CASSHTRSETQYF
v_call: TRBV7-9
j_call: TRBJ2-5

cdr3_aa: CATSDPWGYEQFF
v_call: TRBV24-1
j_call: TRBJ2-1

cdr3_aa: CASSESWDTYTQYF
v_call: TRBV10-1
j_call: TRBJ2-3

cdr3_aa: CASSVPAGGRGTDTQYF
v_call: TRBV9
j_call: TRBJ2-3

cdr3_aa: CASSLSRGAEAFF
v_call: TRBV7-6
j_call: TRBJ1-1

cdr3_aa: CASSPWGRNTDTQYF
v_call: TRBV5-1
j_call: TRBJ2-3

cdr3_aa: CASSLSWDRGLWSQPQHF
v_call: TRBV12-3/TRBV12-4
j_call: TRBJ1-5

cdr3_aa: CASRGGADEKLFF
v_call: TRBV6-1
j_call: TRBJ1-4

cdr3_aa: CASSLRTSGGDGSYNEQFF
v_call: TRBV4-2
j_call: TRBJ2-1

cdr3_aa: CASSSTPGDEQFF
v_call: TRBV7-8
j_call: TRBJ2-1

cdr3_aa: CASRSTGDGNQPQHF
v_call: TRBV7-2
j_call: TRBJ1-5

cdr3_aa: CASSFPQGGDQPQHF
v_call: TRBV12-3/TRBV12-4
j_call: TRBJ1-5